This TCR beta chain was recovered during a study of CD8+ T cells in alopecia areata. Study overall: Each day, treated patients took oral tofacitinib twice, at 5 to 10 mg per dose. Overall study results and limits: The study found tofacitinib significantly decreased scalp clonality and expanded CD8+ clones among the top 100.

cDNA serving as the sequencing template came from extracted, reverse transcribed RNA. Data came from immunoSEQ multiplex PCR; TCRdb stores just in-frame clones and leaves some out. The repertoire holds fewer than 100,000 clones, with about 71% as singletons. Treatment denoted: oral pan-JAK inhibitor, 5-10 mg twice daily. The germline V gene has CDR1 LGHNA and CDR2 YSLEER. The CDR3 is 16 residues long. The V end lost 0 bases, the J end lost 2 bases, and 10 bases lay between the germline ends. About this clone itself: The antigen is unknown.

The sample consisted of CD8+ T cells sorted from blood, taken around week 42, from a patient treated with tofacitinib. This TCR came from a human donor with alopecia areata. The chain combines TRBV4-3 with TRBJ2-2; no definite D call. CDR3: CASSQDSRRNTGELFF. The CDR3 bases are TGCGCCAGCAGCCAAGATAGCCGTAGAAACACCGGGGAGCTGTTTTTT.